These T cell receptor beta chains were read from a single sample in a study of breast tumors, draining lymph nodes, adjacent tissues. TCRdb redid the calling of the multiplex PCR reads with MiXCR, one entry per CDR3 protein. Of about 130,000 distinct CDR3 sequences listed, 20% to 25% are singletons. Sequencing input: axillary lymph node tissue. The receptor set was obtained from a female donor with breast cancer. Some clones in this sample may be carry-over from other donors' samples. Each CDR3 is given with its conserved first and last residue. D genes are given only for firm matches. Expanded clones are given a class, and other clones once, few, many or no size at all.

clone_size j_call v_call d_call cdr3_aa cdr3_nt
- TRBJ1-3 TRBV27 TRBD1 CASPTDRGLRNTIYF TGTGCCAGCCCGACCGACAGGGGGCTTAGAAACACCATATATTTT
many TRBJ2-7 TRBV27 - CASSLMVGSYEQYF TGTGCCAGCAGTTTAATGGTCGGCTCCTACGAGCAGTACTTC
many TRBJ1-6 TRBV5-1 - CASSSTLGESPLHF TGCGCCAGCAGCTCGACACTGGGGGAATCACCCCTCCACTTT
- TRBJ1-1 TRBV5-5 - CASSFTTLNTEAFF TGTGCCAGCAGCTTCACTACACTGAACACTGAAGCTTTCTTT
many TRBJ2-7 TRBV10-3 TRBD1 CAVQTGGASWEQYF TGTGCCGTGCAGACAGGGGGCGCGAGTTGGGAGCAGTACTTC
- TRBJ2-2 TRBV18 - CASSPRQTGSESGELFF TGTGCCAGCTCACCACGTCAAACAGGGAGTGAGTCCGGGGAGCTGTTTTTT
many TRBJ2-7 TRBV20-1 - CSASGNKDYEQYF TGCAGTGCTAGCGGGAATAAGGACTACGAGCAGTACTTC
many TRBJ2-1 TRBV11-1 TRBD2 CASSGGLAGGSYNEQFF TGTGCCAGCAGCGGGGGACTAGCGGGCGGCTCCTACAATGAGCAGTTCTTC
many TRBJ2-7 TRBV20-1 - CSASQAGGPYEQYF TGCAGTGCTAGCCAAGCCGGGGGTCCCTACGAGCAGTACTTC
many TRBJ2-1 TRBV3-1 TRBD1 CASSQGELGQGINEQFF TGTGCCAGCAGCCAAGGGGAGCTGGGACAGGGAATCAATGAGCAGTTCTTC
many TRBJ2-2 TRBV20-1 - CSARDPGPTGTGELFF TGCAGTGCTAGAGACCCGGGACCTACGGGGACCGGGGAGCTGTTTTTT
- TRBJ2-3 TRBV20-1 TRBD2 CSAPGTSGGTDTQYF TGCAGTGCTCCTGGGACTAGCGGGGGGACAGATACGCAGTATTTT
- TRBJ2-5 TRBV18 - CASSPPRRGGDETQYF TGTGCCAGCTCACCACCCCGAAGGGGCGGGGATGAGACCCAGTACTTC
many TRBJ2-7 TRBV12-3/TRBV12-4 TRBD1 CASSLMGQPVPEQYF TGTGCCAGCAGTTTAATGGGACAGCCAGTTCCCGAGCAGTACTTC
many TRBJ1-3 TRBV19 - CASSIGNRVSGNTIYF TGTGCCAGTAGTATAGGGAACAGGGTCTCTGGAAACACCATATATTTT
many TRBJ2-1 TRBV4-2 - CASSQDSGNEQFF TGTGCCAGCAGCCAAGATTCGGGTAATGAGCAGTTCTTC
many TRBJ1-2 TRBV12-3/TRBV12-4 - CASSLTGEGYGYTF TGTGCCAGCAGTCTGACAGGCGAGGGCTATGGCTACACCTTC
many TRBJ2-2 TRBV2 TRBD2 CASASGSLGELFF TGTGCCAGTGCTAGCGGGAGTTTGGGGGAGCTGTTTTTT
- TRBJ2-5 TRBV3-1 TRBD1 CASSTRDRALLQYF TGTGCCAGCAGCACCCGGGACAGGGCTTTACTCCAGTACTTC
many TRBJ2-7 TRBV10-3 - CAISGQAYEQYF TGTGCCATCAGTGGACAGGCGTACGAGCAGTACTTC
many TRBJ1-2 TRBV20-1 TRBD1 CSARGQGKGGYTF TGCAGTGCTAGAGGACAGGGCAAAGGTGGCTACACCTTC
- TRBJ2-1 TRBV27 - CASSFVTSSSYNEQFF TGTGCCAGCAGTTTCGTGACTTCGAGCTCCTACAATGAGCAGTTCTTC
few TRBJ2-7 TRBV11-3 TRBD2 CAISLAGGPSSYEQYF TGTGCCATCAGCTTAGCGGGAGGCCCTAGCTCCTACGAGCAGTACTTC
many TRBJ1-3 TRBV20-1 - CSASPGSGNTIYF TGCAGTGCTAGTCCAGGGTCTGGAAACACCATATATTTT
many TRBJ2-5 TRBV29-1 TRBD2 CSVEASGRGAETQYF TGCAGCGTTGAGGCTAGCGGGAGGGGGGCGGAGACCCAGTACTTC
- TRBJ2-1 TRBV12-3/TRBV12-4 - CARAGTAGKLYNEQFF TGTGCCAGGGCCGGGACGGCCGGGAAACTCTACAATGAGCAGTTCTTC
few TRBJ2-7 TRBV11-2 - CASSLGGGDSYEQYF TGTGCCAGCAGCCTGGGAGGCGGGGACTCCTACGAGCAGTACTTC
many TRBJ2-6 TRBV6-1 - CASRTGAFGANVLTF TGTGCCAGCAGGACCGGGGCATTCGGGGCCAACGTCCTGACTTTC
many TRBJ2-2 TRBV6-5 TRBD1 CASSYSTGQGPGELFF TGTGCCAGCAGTTACTCGACCGGACAGGGCCCCGGGGAGCTGTTTTTT
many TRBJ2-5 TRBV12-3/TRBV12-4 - CASSDGGETQYF TGTGCCAGCAGCGATGGGGGCGAGACCCAGTACTTC
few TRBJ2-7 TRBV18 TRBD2 CASSSGLAQSYEQYF TGTGCCAGCTCTTCCGGACTAGCGCAATCCTACGAGCAGTACTTC
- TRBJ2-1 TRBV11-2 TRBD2 CASSSGLAGGPVVEQFF TGTGCCAGCAGCTCGGGACTAGCGGGAGGCCCCGTGGTGGAGCAGTTCTTC
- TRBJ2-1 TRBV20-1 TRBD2 CSALWTSGRVPYNEQFF TGCAGTGCCCTCTGGACTAGCGGGAGAGTGCCCTACAATGAGCAGTTCTTC
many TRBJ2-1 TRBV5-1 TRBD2 CASSSGLGGGNEQFF TGCGCCAGCAGCAGCGGCCTGGGGGGGGGGAATGAGCAGTTCTTC
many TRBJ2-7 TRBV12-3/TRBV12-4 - CASSSGSWRNEQYF TGTGCCAGCAGTTCGGGTAGCTGGAGGAACGAGCAGTACTTC
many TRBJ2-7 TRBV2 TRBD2 CASKGLAYEQYF TGTGCCAGCAAAGGACTAGCCTACGAGCAGTACTTC
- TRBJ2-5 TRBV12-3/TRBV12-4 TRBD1 CASSLDRAETQYF TGTGCCAGCAGTCTGGACAGGGCGGAGACCCAGTACTTC
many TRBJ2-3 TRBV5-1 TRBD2 CASMGVAGSTRRTSTDTQYF TGCGCCAGCATGGGGGTAGCGGGATCCACCCGGCGTACCAGCACAGATACGCAGTATTTT
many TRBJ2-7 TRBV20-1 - CSARPGTASSYEQYF TGCAGTGCTAGACCAGGGACTGCCAGCTCCTACGAGCAGTACTTC